This TCR beta chain derives from a study of early T cells in non-severe SARS-CoV-2 infection. This CDR3 is 16 amino acids long. The junction had 11 bases not matched to a gene; V was cut back by 5 bases and J by 5 bases. The germline V gene has CDR1 MDHEN and CDR2 SYDVKM. TCRdb reprocessed the 5' RACE reads via MiXCR and lists one record per CDR3 protein. The sample records under 30,000 distinct CDR3 sequences, around 5.8% being singletons. This clonotype was counted many times. The rearrangement uses TRBV28 and TRBJ2-3, with 9 bases aligning to TRBD1. Input material: whole blood. The receptor was isolated from an adult who was a healthcare worker with PCR-confirmed SARS-CoV-2 infection or an uninfected control (not recorded which). In nucleotides, the CDR3 is TGTGCCAGCAGTCCCGACTCGGGACAGGGAATAGATACGCAGTATTTT. Translation gives CASSPDSGQGIDTQYF.